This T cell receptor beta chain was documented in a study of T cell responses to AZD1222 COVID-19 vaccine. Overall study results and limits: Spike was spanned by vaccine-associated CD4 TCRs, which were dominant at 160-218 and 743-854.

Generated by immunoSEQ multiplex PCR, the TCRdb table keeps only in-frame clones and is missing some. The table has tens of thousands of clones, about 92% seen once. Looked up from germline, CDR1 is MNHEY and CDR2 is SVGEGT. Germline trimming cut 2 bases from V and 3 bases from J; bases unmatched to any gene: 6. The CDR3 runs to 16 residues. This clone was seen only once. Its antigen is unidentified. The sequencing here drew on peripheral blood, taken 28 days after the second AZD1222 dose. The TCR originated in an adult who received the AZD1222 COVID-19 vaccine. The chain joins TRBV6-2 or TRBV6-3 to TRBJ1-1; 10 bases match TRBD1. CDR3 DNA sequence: TGTGCCAGCAGTTACGCCCCCGGGACAGGGGACACTGAAGCTTTCTTT. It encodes CASSYAPGTGDTEAFF.